A selection of T cell receptor beta chains follows, all from one sample in a study of T cell responses to AZD1222 COVID-19 vaccine. Using immunoSEQ multiplex PCR, the repertoire was profiled, and TCRdb retains in-frame clones only, with some absent. The sample lists 75,000 to 95,000 clones, roughly 84% seen once, with about 13% in the top ten. The source was peripheral blood, collected on day 0 of AZD1222 vaccination. The receptors were gathered from an adult in good health. CDR3s include the opening cysteine and the closing phenylalanine or tryptophan. Fields, in order: D gene, J gene, V gene, clone size, CDR3 DNA, CDR3 protein. A D gene is named only where the DNA matches it firmly. Clone size is shown for a subset of rows, as once, few, many or a class of expanded clone.

>NA|TRBJ1-4|TRBV28|NA
TGTGCCAGCAGTTTAATTGCGGCCGGAAAACTGTTTTTT
CASSLIAAGKLFF
>TRBD1|TRBJ1-2|TRBV6-2/TRBV6-3|once
TGTGCCAGCAGCCCGCCGGGACAGAGATATGGCTACACCTTC
CASSPPGQRYGYTF
>TRBD1|TRBJ2-5|TRBV11-2|NA
TGTGCCAGCAAGCCGCAGGGACAGGGCCAAGAGACCCAGTACTTC
CASKPQGQGQETQYF
>NA|TRBJ1-1|TRBV2|NA
TGTGCCAGCAGTCTGACCCAATATGACACTGAAGCTTTCTTT
CASSLTQYDTEAFF
>NA|TRBJ1-5|TRBV6-2/TRBV6-3|NA
TGTGCCAGCAGCCTCGGTTTGGACAGCCATAGCAATCAGCCCCAGCATTTT
CASSLGLDSHSNQPQHF
>NA|TRBJ1-2|TRBV28|NA
TGTGCCAGCAGGAAACCGGGAACCAGCTATGGCTACACCTTC
CASRKPGTSYGYTF
>TRBD1|TRBJ2-7|TRBV7-8|few
TGTGCCAGCAGCTCTGGGACAGGTCCCTACGAGCAGTACTTC
CASSSGTGPYEQYF
>NA|TRBJ2-1|TRBV9|NA
TGTGCCAGCAGCGTAGAAGGGGGGGACTACAATGAGCAGTTCTTC
CASSVEGGDYNEQFF
>NA|TRBJ1-6|TRBV13|NA
TGTGCCAGCAGCTTAAGAGGGAATTCACCCCTCCACTTT
CASSLRGNSPLHF
>NA|TRBJ2-3|TRBV11-2|once
TGTGCCAGCAGCTTAGGGGTCAGCGTCACAGATACGCAGTATTTT
CASSLGVSVTDTQYF
>TRBD2|TRBJ2-5|TRBV6-2/TRBV6-3|NA
TGTGCCAGCAGTTACGGGAGACTAGCGGGCGAGACCCAGTACTTC
CASSYGRLAGETQYF
>NA|TRBJ2-1|TRBV9|NA
TGTGCCAGCAGCCCTTCCGCGGGGGCCCTGCTGGACAATGAGCAGTTCTTC
CASSPSAGALLDNEQFF
>TRBD1|TRBJ2-5|TRBV7-2|once
TGTGCCAGCAGCTTATCGGACAGGGTCGAGACCCAGTACTTC
CASSLSDRVETQYF
>TRBD1|TRBJ1-5|TRBV6-2/TRBV6-3|NA
TGTGCCAGCAGTTCCCAGGGTCATCTGGGACAGGGGAAGTATAGCAATCAGCCCCAGCATTTT
CASSSQGHLGQGKYSNQPQHF
>NA|TRBJ2-1|TRBV19|NA
TGTGCCAGTAGTCCCAGCGGCGGGTACTACAATGAGCAGTTCTTC
CASSPSGGYYNEQFF
>NA|TRBJ1-2|TRBV6-5|NA
TGTGCCAGCAGACCTAACAGGGAAGAGAACTATGGCTACACCTTC
CASRPNREENYGYTF
>TRBD2|TRBJ2-1|TRBV5-6|NA
TGTGCCAGCAGCTGGGGACTAGCGGCAAACTCCTACAATGAGCAGTTCTTC
CASSWGLAANSYNEQFF
>NA|TRBJ1-5|TRBV28|NA
TGTGCCAGCAGTTCTGGGGTTCGCCAGCCCCAGCATTTT
CASSSGVRQPQHF
>TRBD2|TRBJ2-1|TRBV7-9|NA
TGTGCCAGCAGCCCGCCGGGGGGCTACAATGAGCAGTTCTTC
CASSPPGGYNEQFF
>NA|TRBJ1-3|TRBV7-8|once
TGTGCCAGCAGCTTATGGTTTCCCGACGGGGACTCTGGAAACACCATATATTTT
CASSLWFPDGDSGNTIYF
>NA|TRBJ1-1|TRBV12-5|NA
TGTGCTAGTGGCTTAGGGCAGGGTTGGGGCCCCTGGGCTGAAGCTTTCTTT
CASGLGQGWGPWAEAFF
>NA|TRBJ2-3|TRBV3-1/TRBV3-2|NA
TGTGCCAGCAGCCAAGATGATCGAGCGGCGGTCACGCAGTATTTT
CASSQDDRAAVTQYF
>TRBD1|TRBJ1-5|TRBV7-2|NA
TGTGCCAGCAAGCAGGGGGGAAGCAATCAGCCCCAGCATTTT
CASKQGGSNQPQHF
>NA|TRBJ2-2|TRBV7-2|NA
TGTGCCAGCAGCTTAGGCCCGATCGCCACCGGGGAGCTGTTTTTT
CASSLGPIATGELFF
>NA|TRBJ1-5|TRBV12-5|NA
TGTGCTAGTGCCCCGGGATCCCCTAGCAATCAGCCCCAGCATTTT
CASAPGSPSNQPQHF
>NA|TRBJ1-4|TRBV5-1|NA
TGCGCCAGCAGCTTGGGCCAGAAGAATGAAAAACTGTTTTTT
CASSLGQKNEKLFF
>NA|TRBJ1-1|TRBV4-3|NA
TGCGCCAGCAGCCAGGGAACCAGGGGCTGGTTTCACACTGAAGCTTTCTTT
CASSQGTRGWFHTEAFF
>NA|TRBJ1-2|TRBV29-1|NA
TGCAGCGTTTTTCTACCCGTGGGGGGAGGCTATGGCTACACCTTC
CSVFLPVGGGYGYTF
>NA|TRBJ1-2|TRBV2|NA
TGTGCCAGCAGAGCAACAGTTGGCTACACCTTC
CASRATVGYTF
>TRBD2|TRBJ2-6|TRBV3-1/TRBV3-2|NA
TGTGCCAGCAGCCTGGGACTAGCGGGGGGCTCTGGGGCCAACGTCCTGACTTTC
CASSLGLAGGSGANVLTF
>NA|TRBJ1-2|TRBV7-2|once
TGTGCCAGCAGCCTCACAAGTAGCTTTTCCGGGAGGGCCGCCGGCTACACCTTC
CASSLTSSFSGRAAGYTF